The present T cell receptor beta chain was sequenced within a study of identifying expanded T cells in peripheral blood. Libraries were prepared by immunoSEQ multiplex PCR; TCRdb keeps only in-frame clonotypes and omits some of them. The sample consists of about 80,000 clones, 70% to 90% of them appearing once. This clonotype originated in a person between 18 and 75 years old in good health. Sequenced material: blood.

This CDR3 is CASSLSRTGPGNTIYF. CDR3 DNA sequence: TGTGCCAGCAGCTTATCCCGGACAGGGCCTGGAAACACCATATATTTT. The chain is built from TRBV7-8 and TRBJ1-3, with 8 bases aligning to TRBD1. The germline CDR1 and CDR2 sequences are SGHVS and FQNEAQ. The CDR3 totals 16 residues. The V segment lost 2 bases and the J segment 2 bases; nucleotides outside the gene matches: 5.